The clone carrying this T cell receptor beta chain was seen a handful of times. Antigen specificity is unknown. Profiled with immunoSEQ multiplex PCR; TCRdb holds only in-frame clones, not every one. The repertoire consists of approximately 800 clones, with around a quarter occurring once and the leading ten covering about a sixth. The germline V gene encodes CDR1 GTSNPN and CDR2 SVGIG (reference sequence). The V and J ends lost 3 bases and 7 bases, in that order; junction bases with no gene match: 12. The CDR3 extends over 15 amino acids. These data originate in a study of T cells in localized non-small cell lung cancer. Study results and limitations: Longer overall survival associated with higher blood T cell density; shorter survival with higher adjacent-lung clonality.

V and J are TRBV30 and TRBJ2-1; 7 bases are shared with TRBD2. The TCR originated in a male donor aged 60 or older with stage III squamous cell lung carcinoma. Source: lung tumor tissue, taken before any cancer treatment. CDR3 amino acids: CAWRGGIGIRNEQFF. Here the CDR3 DNA reads TGTGCCTGGAGGGGGGGGATAGGCATTCGGAATGAGCAGTTCTTC.